These 31 T cell receptor beta chains were sequenced from one sample in a study of cytomegalovirus exposure and HLA in healthy donors. Primers: 60 Vbeta forward and 13 Jbeta reverse. Clones were sequenced by immunoSEQ multiplex PCR, and TCRdb holds only the in-frame ones, with some missing. The sample consists of 150,000 or so clones, 81% of them appearing once. Material for sequencing was PBMCs. The receptors come from a man aged 50-60 years in good health and CMV-seropositive.

This clone appeared a few times. The rearrangement joins TRBV7-9 to TRBJ2-5; TRBD1 aligns across 7 bases. With V trimmed by 8 bases and J by 5 bases, 11 bases remained unmatched. This CDR3 comprises 14 residues. Germline V gene sequence: CDR1 SEHNR, CDR2 FQNEAQ (reference sequence). The CDR3 DNA follows: TGTGCCAGCGGGAAAGGGGGCGGCTGGGAGACCCAGTACTTC. Translated: CASGKGGGWETQYF.

The rearrangement links TRBV19 to TRBJ1-5, with D unresolved. Trimming left V 9 bases short and J 0 bases short, with 18 bases between. The CDR3 totals 16 residues. Germline CDR1 LNHDA, CDR2 SQIVND (reference sequence). The CDR3 DNA reads as TGTGCCAGAGATCGGGAGTCCCTTTCTAGCAATCAGCCCCAGCATTTT. It translates to CARDRESLSSNQPQHF.

V gene TRBV5-4 combines with J gene TRBJ1-5; TRBD1 matches 7 bases. In germline, CDR1 is SGHNT, CDR2 YYREEE (reference sequence). The CDR3 is 13 amino acids. With V trimmed by 4 bases and J by 5 bases, 3 bases remained unmatched. CDR3 in DNA: TGTGCCAGCAGCCGGGACAGATATCAGCCCCAGCATTTT. Translation gives CASSRDRYQPQHF. The whole variable domain, remainder taken from reference TRBV5-4 and TRBJ1-5, is ETGVTQSPTHLIKTRGQQVTLRCSSQSGHNTVSWYQQALGQGPQFIFQYYREEENGRGNFPPRFSGLQFPNYSSELNVNALELDDSALYLCASSRDRYQPQHFGDGTRLSIL.

The J gene is TRBJ2-2, the V gene TRBV28; the D gene is possibly TRBD2 (5 bases). Trimming took off 8 bases at V and 4 bases at J, with 8 bases between the two ends. Germline lookup yields CDR1 MDHEN and CDR2 SYDVKM. CDR3 size: 12 residues. CDR3 region: CASPDFTGELFF. In DNA form, the CDR3 reads TGTGCCAGCCCGGACTTCACCGGGGAGCTGTTTTTT.

This clone was picked up a small number of times. Compared with germline, one end of the junction differs, possibly owing to a read error. The V call is TRBV7-7, the J call TRBJ2-5; D is ambiguous. This CDR3 contains 13 residues. Germline lookup yields CDR1 SSHAT and CDR2 FNYEAQ (reference sequence). CDR3 in DNA: TGTGCTAGCAGCCCCAGCTTAGCCGAGACCCAGTACTTC. It is translated as CASSPSLAETQYF.

This clone was detected only a few times. The gene calls are TRBV6-5 and TRBJ1-3; no definite D call. This CDR3 comprises 13 residues. V was clipped by 5 bases and J by 6 bases, with 11 bases between them. The germline V gene encodes CDR1 MNHEY and CDR2 SVGAGI. CDR3 protein: CASSPGSSNTIYF. CDR3 DNA: TGTGCCAGCAGTCCCGGGTCGTCAAACACCATATATTTT.

This clone showed up just a few times. The chain is built from TRBV6-6 and TRBJ2-7; 7 bases map to TRBD1. Losses at the gene ends were 6 bases for V and 3 bases for J; bases not matched to a gene: 11. The CDR3 is 15 residues long. Germline V gene sequence: CDR1 MNHNY, CDR2 SVGAGI (reference sequence). The CDR3 protein is CASRKGTDNIYEQYF. CDR3 DNA sequence: TGTGCCAGCAGAAAAGGGACAGACAACATCTACGAGCAGTACTTC.

Here the CDR3 reads CASRRRGTTRTGELFF. The CDR3 bases are TGTGCCAGCAGAAGGCGGGGGACTACACGAACCGGGGAGCTGTTTTTT. The chain couples TRBV21-1 to TRBJ2-2; the table assigns TRBD2, which was not confirmed against the DNA. TRBV21-1 is assigned pseudogene status. The CDR3 is made up of 16 amino acids.

The rearrangement uses TRBV23-1 and TRBJ2-4, with unresolved D. TRBV23-1 is designated an ORF whose function remains uncertain. Trimming took off 2 bases at V and 0 bases at J, with 11 bases between the two ends. This CDR3 is 16 amino acids long. The CDR3 here is CASSQVSILAKNIQYF. In DNA form, the CDR3 reads TGCGCCAGCAGTCAAGTCTCTATTCTAGCCAAAAACATTCAGTACTTC.

Here the CDR3 DNA reads TGTGCCAGCAGCTTAATGAGGGGAGGGGGGCTCACAGATACGCAGTATTTT. Protein product: CASSLMRGGGLTDTQYF. This sequence joins TRBV11-2 and TRBJ2-3, with a possible D match to TRBD2 (7 bases). The CDR3 extends over 17 amino acids. From germline, CDR1 is SGHAT and CDR2 FQNNGV. V lost 2 bases and J 2 bases, leaving 17 bases between the germline ends.

The chain carries TRBV14 and TRBJ1-2; D is undetermined. The V end was cut by 2 bases, the J end by 3 bases, with 7 bases between. CDR1 SGHDN and CDR2 FVKESK come from the germline V gene. The length of the CDR3 is 13 residues. Here the CDR3 reads CASSQHRDYGYTF. For the CDR3, the DNA is TGTGCCAGCAGCCAACACCGGGACTATGGCTACACCTTC.

The gene calls are TRBV2 and TRBJ1-1, with D unclear. The ends were cut back, 4 bases at V and 0 bases at J, with 6 bases in the middle. The CDR3 totals 13 residues. Germline V gene sequence: CDR1 SNHLY, CDR2 FYNNEI. CDR3 residues: CASSAEVNTEAFF. In DNA form, the CDR3 reads TGTGCCAGCAGTGCAGAAGTGAACACTGAAGCTTTCTTT.

This clone came up a few times. The chain couples TRBV30 to TRBJ2-7; D is ambiguous. The germline V and J ends were trimmed by 0 bases and 6 bases, with 6 bases remaining between them. Germline CDR1 reads GTSNPN; CDR2 reads SVGIG (reference sequence). This CDR3 spans 11 amino acids. The CDR3 coding sequence is TGTGCCTGGAGTGTATACGGCGAGCAGTACTTC. Amino acid sequence: CAWSVYGEQYF.

This sequence joins TRBV28 and TRBJ1-2; D may be TRBD1 (5 bases). The CDR3 totals 15 residues. The germline V gene encodes CDR1 MDHEN and CDR2 SYDVKM. V was pared by 5 bases and J by 5 bases, with 18 bases between. The CDR3 DNA follows: TGTGCCAGCAGTCCTCAGGGACTTAATAGATATGGCTACACCTTC. It codes for CASSPQGLNRYGYTF.

The chain is built from TRBV30 and TRBJ2-3, with 7 nucleotides matching TRBD2. Germline V lookup: CDR1 GTSNPN, CDR2 SVGIG (reference sequence). V trimming: 1 base; J trimming: 5 bases; junction bases outside the gene matches: 9. CDR3 length: 15 residues. CDR3 region: CAWSGGWGGRDTQYF. CDR3 nucleotides: TGTGCCTGGAGTGGAGGCTGGGGGGGTAGAGATACGCAGTATTTT.

The V call is TRBV5-4, the J call TRBJ2-1, with D possibly TRBD2 on 5 matching bases. Germline V gene lookup returns CDR1 SGHNT and CDR2 YYREEE (reference sequence). The CDR3 loop spans 15 amino acids. V was shortened by 2 bases and J by 1 base, with 10 bases between the two germline ends. CDR3 sequence (DNA): TGTGCCAGCAGCTTCCTACTAGGGTCCTACAATGAGCAGTTCTTC. Its translation is CASSFLLGSYNEQFF.

This chain uses TRBV6-6 with TRBJ1-3; perhaps TRBD1 as D (6 bases). Germline V gene lookup returns CDR1 MNHNY and CDR2 SVGAGI (reference sequence). This CDR3 has 14 residues. Trimming left V 8 bases short and J 0 bases short, with 11 bases between. The DNA of the CDR3 is TGTGCCAGCGGGGACACCCACTCTGGAAACACCATATATTTT. It codes for CASGDTHSGNTIYF.

The CDR3 bases are TGTGCCAGCAGCTTAGTTGGACAGGGAGGGGACTACGAGCAGTACTTC. Amino acid sequence: CASSLVGQGGDYEQYF. This chain connects TRBV7-9 to TRBJ2-7; the D gene is possibly TRBD1 (8 bases). The CDR3 is 16 amino acids. Trimming shortened V by 1 base and J by 3 bases, and 16 bases separated the two germline ends. Germline V lookup: CDR1 SEHNR, CDR2 FQNEAQ (reference sequence).

The chain uses TRBV28 and TRBJ1-2; 7 bases fit TRBD1. Germline-derived CDR1 and CDR2 are MDHEN and SYDVKM. There are 16 residues in the CDR3. V lost 3 bases to trimming and J lost 0 bases; unmatched junction nucleotides: 7. This CDR3 is CASSLGSTGTNYGYTF. CDR3 nucleotides: TGTGCCAGCAGTTTGGGATCGACAGGGACTAACTATGGCTACACCTTC.

The rearrangement links TRBV5-1 to TRBJ2-7; the D gene is possibly TRBD1 (6 bases). CDR1 and CDR2 (germline): SGHRS, YFSETQ. CDR3 length: 14 amino acids. Trimming removed 3 bases at V and 0 bases at J, with 10 bases between. The chain's CDR3 is CASSSSRGSYEQYF. The CDR3 coding sequence is TGCGCCAGCAGCTCGAGCAGGGGCTCCTACGAGCAGTACTTC.

This clone occurred once. The chain couples TRBV4-1 to TRBJ1-1; the D gene is possibly TRBD1 (6 bases). V lost 5 bases and J 5 bases, leaving 15 bases between the germline ends. This CDR3 region has 14 residues. Germline V gene data show CDR1 as MGHRA and CDR2 as YSYEKL. The CDR3 region is CASSNRVGNTEAFF. The CDR3 DNA reads TGCGCCAGCAGCAACAGGGTCGGGAATACTGAAGCTTTCTTT.

This sequence joins TRBV7-9 and TRBJ2-7, with 10 bases identical to TRBD2. Germline CDR1 and CDR2: SEHNR and FQNEAQ (reference sequence). This CDR3 region has 15 residues. The V gene end was trimmed by 3 bases and the J gene end by 8 bases; junction bases not matched to a gene: 10. CDR3 sequence (DNA): TGTGCCAGCAGCTTGGAAAGCGGGAGGGCCGCGAAGCAGTACTTC. Translated, it gives CASSLESGRAAKQYF.

V is TRBV9 and J is TRBJ1-1; a weak D match, TRBD1 (5 bases). Deletions cut 0 bases from V and 3 bases from J, with 15 bases between. This CDR3 region has 16 residues. Per the germline V gene, CDR1 is SGDLS and CDR2 is YYNGEE. The CDR3 here is CASSVGQGSSDTEAFF. In nucleotides, the CDR3 is TGTGCCAGCAGCGTAGGTCAGGGATCCTCTGACACTGAAGCTTTCTTT. Supplemented by reference TRBV9 and TRBJ1-1, the full variable domain reads DSGVTQTPKHLITATGQRVTLRCSPRSGDLSVYWYQQSLDQGLQFLIQYYNGEERAKGNILERFSAQQFPDLHSELNLSSLELGDSALYFCASSVGQGSSDTEAFFGQGTRLTVV.

This clone came up once. At one end, the junction sequence differs from germline, possibly due to a read error. This sequence joins TRBV7-9 and TRBJ2-7; D call uncertain. The CDR3 covers 13 residues. Germline V gene sequence: CDR1 SEHNR, CDR2 FQNEAQ (reference sequence). CDR3 protein: CSSSVYSSYEQYF. The CDR3 nucleotides read TGTTCCAGCAGCGTTTATAGCTCCTACGAGCAGTACTTC.

This clone was found once. The gene calls are TRBV10-1 and TRBJ2-7; tentatively, D is TRBD1 (6 bases). Germline CDR1 reads WNHNN; CDR2 reads SYGVQD (reference sequence). This CDR3 is 13 amino acids long. Trimming removed 3 bases from V and 2 bases from J, with 8 bases in between. The CDR3 sequence is CASSEGQTYEQYF. The CDR3 nucleotides are TGCGCCAGCAGTGAAGGACAGACCTACGAGCAGTACTTC.

The sample holds a few counts of this clone. V is TRBV5-4 and J is TRBJ1-6, with D perhaps matching TRBD1 (5 bases). Looked up from germline, CDR1 is SGHNT and CDR2 is YYREEE (reference sequence). The germline V and J ends were trimmed by 0 bases and 12 bases, with 16 bases remaining between them. The CDR3 has 15 amino acids. CDR3 sequence: CASSLEGGAGIPLHF. CDR3 DNA sequence: TGTGCCAGCAGCTTGGAGGGAGGGGCCGGAATACCCCTCCACTTT.

Only a few counts were recorded for this clone. The rearrangement uses TRBV28 and TRBJ2-7, with D possibly TRBD1 on 6 matching bases. Germline CDR1 reads MDHEN; CDR2 reads SYDVKM. This CDR3 spans 16 amino acids. V gave up 7 bases and J gave up 0 bases, with 19 bases separating them. CDR3 coding DNA: TGTGCCAGCATCGCCTATGGGGACACGAGCTCCTACGAGCAGTACTTC. Amino acid sequence: CASIAYGDTSSYEQYF.

This clone was observed a handful of times. The chain joins TRBV6-1 to TRBJ2-2, with a tentative D call TRBD1 (6 bases). Germline assignment: CDR1 MNHNS and CDR2 SASEGT. V was clipped by 4 bases and J by 6 bases, with 15 bases between them. The CDR3 covers 15 residues. In nucleotides, the CDR3 is TGTGCCAGCAGTGTGGGGGCTAGTGAGGCCGGGGAGCTGTTTTTT. Encoded protein: CASSVGASEAGELFF.

This CDR3 reads CASSLRGRGRPLGYGYTF. The DNA for the CDR3 is TGTGCCAGCAGCTTGCGTGGTAGGGGGCGACCACTTGGCTATGGCTACACCTTC. This chain connects TRBV5-8 to TRBJ1-2; 7 nucleotides match TRBD1. Germline V gene data show CDR1 as SGHTS and CDR2 as YDEGEE. The CDR3 covers 18 residues. Germline trimming cut 1 base from V and 4 bases from J; bases unmatched to any gene: 16.

The DNA for the CDR3 is TGTGCCTGGAGCCCGGGTGGCAATCAGCCCCAGCATTTT. Its translation: CAWSPGGNQPQHF. The chain combines TRBV30 with TRBJ1-5; D is unresolved. The CDR3 runs 13 residues. Trimming pared 3 bases from V and 2 bases from J, leaving 8 bases between. CDR1 is GTSNPN, CDR2 SVGIG, per germline (reference sequence).

The rearrangement joins TRBV6-1 to TRBJ2-7, with 8 bases aligning to TRBD1. CDR3 length: 14 amino acids. The ends lost 6 bases at V and 5 bases at J; junction bases unmatched: 9. Germline V gene sequence: CDR1 MNHNS, CDR2 SASEGT. The CDR3 protein is CASRPSTGANEQYF. CDR3 coding DNA: TGTGCCAGCAGGCCCTCGACAGGGGCAAACGAGCAGTACTTC.